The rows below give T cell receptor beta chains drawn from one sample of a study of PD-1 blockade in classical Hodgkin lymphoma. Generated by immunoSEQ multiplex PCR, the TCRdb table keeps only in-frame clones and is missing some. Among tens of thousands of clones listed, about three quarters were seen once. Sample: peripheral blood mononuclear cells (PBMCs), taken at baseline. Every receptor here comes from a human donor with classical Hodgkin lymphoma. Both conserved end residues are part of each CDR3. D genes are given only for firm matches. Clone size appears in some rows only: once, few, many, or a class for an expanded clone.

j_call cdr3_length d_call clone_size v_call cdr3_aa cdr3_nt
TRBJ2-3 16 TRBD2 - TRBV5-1 CASSLGTSGGLDTQYF TGCGCCAGCAGCCTAGGGACTAGCGGGGGGCTAGATACGCAGTATTTT
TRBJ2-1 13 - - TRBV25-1 CASSRPGGAEQFF TGTGCCAGCAGTCGGCCAGGGGGGGCTGAGCAGTTCTTC
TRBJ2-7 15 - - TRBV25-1 CASSGETTPLGEQYF TGTGCCAGCAGTGGCGAAACCACTCCGTTGGGCGAGCAGTACTTC
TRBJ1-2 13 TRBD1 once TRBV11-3 CASSPGTGYGYTF TGTGCCAGCAGCCCTGGGACAGGCTATGGCTACACCTTC
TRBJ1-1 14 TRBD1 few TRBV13 CASSDRGLNTEAFF TGTGCCAGCAGCGACAGGGGGCTAAACACTGAAGCTTTCTTT
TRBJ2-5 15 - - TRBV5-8 CASSNTGTPQETQYF TGTGCCAGCAGCAATACCGGGACACCTCAAGAGACCCAGTACTTC
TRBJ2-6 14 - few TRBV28 CASSFVEGANVLTF TGTGCCAGCAGTTTTGTAGAGGGGGCCAACGTCCTGACTTTC
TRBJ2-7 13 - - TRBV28 CASSPGAGYEQYF TGTGCCAGCAGTCCTGGGGCGGGGTACGAGCAGTACTTC
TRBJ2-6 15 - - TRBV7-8 CASSSRGAGANVLTF TGTGCCAGCAGCTCCCGTGGGGCTGGGGCCAACGTCCTGACTTTC
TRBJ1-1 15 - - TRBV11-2 CASSLFVGRGAEAFF TGTGCCAGCAGCCTTTTTGTGGGAAGGGGGGCTGAAGCTTTCTTT
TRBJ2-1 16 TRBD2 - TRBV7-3 CASNNGAGGSYNEQFF TGTGCCAGCAATAACGGGGCGGGAGGCTCCTACAATGAGCAGTTCTTC
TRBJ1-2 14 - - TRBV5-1 CASSLQGSDYGYTF TGCGCCAGCAGCTTACAGGGTTCTGACTATGGCTACACCTTC
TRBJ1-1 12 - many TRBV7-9 CASSLYDTEAFF TGTGCCAGCAGCCTCTATGACACTGAAGCTTTCTTT
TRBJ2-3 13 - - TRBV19 CASSMRVTDTQYF TGTGCCAGTAGTATGAGGGTCACAGATACGCAGTATTTT
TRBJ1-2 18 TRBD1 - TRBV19 CASSTGRDWTGSNYGYTF TGTGCCAGTAGTACGGGAAGGGACTGGACAGGGTCTAACTATGGCTACACCTTC
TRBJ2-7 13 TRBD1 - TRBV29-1 CSVSGGRSYEQYF TGCAGCGTTTCAGGGGGCCGGAGCTACGAGCAGTACTTC
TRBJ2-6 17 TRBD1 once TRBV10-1 CASVPGQGASGANVLTF TGCGCCAGCGTTCCGGGACAGGGGGCTTCTGGGGCCAACGTCCTGACTTTC
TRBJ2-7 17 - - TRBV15 CATSRDQIGTPTYEQYF TGTGCCACCAGCAGAGATCAGATCGGGACTCCAACCTACGAGCAGTACTTC
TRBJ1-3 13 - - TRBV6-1 CASSEEGGNTIYF TGTGCCAGCAGTGAAGAGGGCGGGAACACCATATATTTT
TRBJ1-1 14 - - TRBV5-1 CASSFEGSNTEAFF TGCGCCAGCAGCTTTGAGGGGTCAAACACTGAAGCTTTCTTT
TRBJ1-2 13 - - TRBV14 CASSQVVRGGYTF TGTGCCAGCAGCCAAGTAGTACGGGGCGGCTACACCTTC
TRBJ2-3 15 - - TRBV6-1 CASSVPRGFTDTQYF TGTGCCAGCAGTGTACCCCGGGGGTTCACAGATACGCAGTATTTT
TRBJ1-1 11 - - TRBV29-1 CSVSHNTEAFF TGCAGCGTTAGTCACAACACTGAAGCTTTCTTT
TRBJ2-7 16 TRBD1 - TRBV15 CATSRDLGQGGHEQYF TGTGCCACCAGCAGAGATTTGGGACAGGGAGGCCACGAGCAGTACTTC
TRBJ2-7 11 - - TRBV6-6 CASSPGVEQYF TGTGCCAGCAGTCCAGGGGTCGAGCAGTACTTC
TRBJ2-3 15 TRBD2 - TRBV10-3 CAIRGLAGPTDTQYF TGTGCCATCAGGGGACTAGCGGGGCCCACAGATACGCAGTATTTT
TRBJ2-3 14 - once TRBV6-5 CASGPSLSTDTQYF TGTGCCAGTGGACCGAGTCTTAGCACAGATACGCAGTATTTT
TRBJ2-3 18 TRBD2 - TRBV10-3 CAISDLGSATSGADTQYF TGTGCCATCAGTGACTTAGGTAGCGCGACTAGCGGGGCAGATACGCAGTATTTT
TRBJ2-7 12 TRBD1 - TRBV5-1 CASSGDSLEQYF TGCGCCAGCAGCGGGGACAGCCTCGAGCAGTACTTC
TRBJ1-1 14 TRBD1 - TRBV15 CATSRDLGQKKAFF TGTGCCACCAGCAGAGATCTGGGACAGAAGAAAGCTTTCTTT
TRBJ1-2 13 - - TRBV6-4 CASERSRPYGYTF TGTGCCAGCGAAAGGTCCAGGCCCTATGGCTACACCTTC
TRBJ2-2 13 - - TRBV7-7 CASSRLEGGELFF TGTGCTAGCAGCCGGTTAGAGGGCGGGGAGCTGTTTTTT
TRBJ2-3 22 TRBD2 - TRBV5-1 CASSLEGTEPGLAGGPSHTQYF TGCGCCAGCAGCTTGGAGGGGACAGAGCCGGGACTAGCGGGAGGGCCTTCACATACGCAGTATTTT
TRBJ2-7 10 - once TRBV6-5 CASGFYEQYF TGTGCCAGCGGATTCTACGAGCAGTACTTC
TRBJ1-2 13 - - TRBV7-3 CASSLLGQGGYTF TGTGCCAGCAGCTTATTGGGGCAGGGAGGCTACACCTTC
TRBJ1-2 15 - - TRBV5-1 CASSLVTGGDYGYTF TGCGCCAGCAGCTTGGTCACGGGCGGCGACTATGGCTACACCTTC
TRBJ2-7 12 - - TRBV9 CASSPTGYEQYF TGTGCCAGCAGCCCCACAGGGTACGAGCAGTACTTC
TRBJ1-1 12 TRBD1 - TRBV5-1 CASTRGTGKAFF TGCGCCAGCACCCGAGGGACAGGGAAAGCTTTCTTT
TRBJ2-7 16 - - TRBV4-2 CASSQEKETLSYEQYF TGTGCCAGCAGCCAAGAAAAGGAGACACTCTCCTACGAGCAGTACTTC
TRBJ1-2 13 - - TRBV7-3 CASSSDRDYGYTF TGTGCCAGCAGCTCGGACCGAGACTATGGCTACACCTTC